This T cell receptor beta chain was sequenced in a study of blood T cell repertoires in COVID-19. Study information: Material from acute and convalescent COVID-19 was sourced from the United States, Italy and Spain. From T cells, B-cell-depleted T cells, or PBMCs came the material, which was cDNA or gDNA.

Original data processing: Using reference gene primer amplification, nucleated cell counts were estimated. Sequencing used immunoSEQ multiplex PCR; TCRdb keeps in-frame clones, though not all of them. The D gene and trimming were derived from the DNA, and the V and J assignments and clone size from that table. This table holds 40,000 to 60,000 clones, approximately 84% found once. Trimming cost V 6 bases and J 0 bases, with 8 bases left between them. The V gene's germline CDR1 is MNHEY and CDR2 SMNVEV (reference sequence). This CDR3 contains 14 residues. This TCR came from a man aged 45 to 65 with active COVID-19. Sequenced: peripheral blood. The chain is built from TRBV27 and TRBJ1-4; D remains unclear. The chain's CDR3 is CASRSAATNEKLFF. The CDR3 DNA reads as TGTGCCAGCAGATCCGCAGCAACTAATGAAAAACTGTTTTTT.